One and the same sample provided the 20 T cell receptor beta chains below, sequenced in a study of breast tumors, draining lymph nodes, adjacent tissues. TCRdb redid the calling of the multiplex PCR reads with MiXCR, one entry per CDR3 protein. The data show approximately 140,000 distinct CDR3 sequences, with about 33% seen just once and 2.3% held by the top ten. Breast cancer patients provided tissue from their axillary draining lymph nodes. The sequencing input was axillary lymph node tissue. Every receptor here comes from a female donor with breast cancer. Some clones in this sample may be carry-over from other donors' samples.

The CDR3 loop reads CASSASLDSYGYTF. DNA of the CDR3: TGTGCCAGCAGCGCCAGCCTGGACAGCTATGGCTACACCTTC. The J gene is TRBJ1-2, the V gene TRBV9; possible D gene TRBD1, 6 bases. Trimming cost V 3 bases and J 4 bases, with 13 bases left between them. Germline loops: CDR1 SGDLS, CDR2 YYNGEE. The CDR3 extends over 14 amino acids.

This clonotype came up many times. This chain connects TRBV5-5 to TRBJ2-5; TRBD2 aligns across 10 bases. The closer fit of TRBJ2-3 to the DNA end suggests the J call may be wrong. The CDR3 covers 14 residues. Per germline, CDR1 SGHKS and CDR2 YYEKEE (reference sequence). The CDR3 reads CASSLAGGLDTQYF. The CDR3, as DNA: TGTGCCAGCAGCTTAGCGGGGGGGCTAGATACGCAGTATTTT.

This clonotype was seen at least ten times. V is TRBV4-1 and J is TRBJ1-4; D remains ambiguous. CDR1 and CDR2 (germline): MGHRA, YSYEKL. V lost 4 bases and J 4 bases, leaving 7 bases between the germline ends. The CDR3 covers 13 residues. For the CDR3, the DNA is TGCGCCAGCAGCCGTCGGATTAATGAAAAACTGTTTTTT. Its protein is CASSRRINEKLFF.

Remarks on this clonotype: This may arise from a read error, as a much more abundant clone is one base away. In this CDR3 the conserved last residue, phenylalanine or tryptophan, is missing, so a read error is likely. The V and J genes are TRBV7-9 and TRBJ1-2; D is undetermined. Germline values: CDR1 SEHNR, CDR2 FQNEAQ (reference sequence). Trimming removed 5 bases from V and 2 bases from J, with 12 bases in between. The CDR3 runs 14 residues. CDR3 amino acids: CASSLEGANYGYTL. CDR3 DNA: TGTGCCAGCAGCCTCGAGGGTGCAAACTATGGCTACACCCTC.

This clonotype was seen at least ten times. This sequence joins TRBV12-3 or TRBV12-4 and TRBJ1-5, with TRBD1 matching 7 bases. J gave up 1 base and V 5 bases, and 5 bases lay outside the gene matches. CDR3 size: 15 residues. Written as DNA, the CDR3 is TGTGCCAGCAGTGTGACAGGGAGGAGCAATCAGCCCCAGCATTTT. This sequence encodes CASSVTGRSNQPQHF.

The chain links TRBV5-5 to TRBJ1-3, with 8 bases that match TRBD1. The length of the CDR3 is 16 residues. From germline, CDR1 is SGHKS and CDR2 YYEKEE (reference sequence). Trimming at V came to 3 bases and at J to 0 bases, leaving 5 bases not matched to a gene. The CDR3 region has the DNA TGTGCCAGCAGCTCAATTGGGACAGGCTCTGGAAACACCATATATTTT. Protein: CASSSIGTGSGNTIYF.

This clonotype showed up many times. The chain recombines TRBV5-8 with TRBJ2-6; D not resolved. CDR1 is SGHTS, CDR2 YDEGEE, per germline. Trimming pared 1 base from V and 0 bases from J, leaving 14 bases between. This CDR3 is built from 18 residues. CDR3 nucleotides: TGTGCCAGCAGCTTGTCGTCAGCCGAATTCTCTGGGGCCAACGTCCTGACTTTC. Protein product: CASSLSSAEFSGANVLTF.

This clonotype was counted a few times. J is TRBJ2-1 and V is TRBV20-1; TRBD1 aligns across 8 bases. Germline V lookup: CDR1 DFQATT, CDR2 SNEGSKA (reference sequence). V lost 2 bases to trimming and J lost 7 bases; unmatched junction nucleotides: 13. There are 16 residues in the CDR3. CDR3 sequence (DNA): TGCAGTGCTAGACCGGACAGGGTAAAAGTTCATAATGAGCAGTTCTTC. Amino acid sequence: CSARPDRVKVHNEQFF.

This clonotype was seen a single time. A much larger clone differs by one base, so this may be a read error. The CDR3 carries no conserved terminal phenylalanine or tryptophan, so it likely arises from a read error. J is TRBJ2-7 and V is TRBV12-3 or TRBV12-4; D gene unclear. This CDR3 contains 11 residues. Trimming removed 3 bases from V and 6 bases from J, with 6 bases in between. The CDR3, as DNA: TGTGCCAGCAGTTTCCGGTTCGAGCAGTACCTC. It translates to CASSFRFEQYL.

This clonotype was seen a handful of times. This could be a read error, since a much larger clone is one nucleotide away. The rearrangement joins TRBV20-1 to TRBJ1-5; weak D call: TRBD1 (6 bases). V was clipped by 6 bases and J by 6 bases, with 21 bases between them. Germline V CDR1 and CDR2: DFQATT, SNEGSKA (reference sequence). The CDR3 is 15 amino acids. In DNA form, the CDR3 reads TGCAGTGCCGTTAACCAGGGGTCTCCCACTCAGCCCCAGCATTTT. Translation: CSAVNQGSPTQPQHF.

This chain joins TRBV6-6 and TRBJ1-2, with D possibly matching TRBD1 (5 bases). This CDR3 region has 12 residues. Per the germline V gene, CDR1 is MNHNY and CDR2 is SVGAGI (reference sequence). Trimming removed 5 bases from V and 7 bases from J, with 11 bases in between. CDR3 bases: TGTGCCAGCAGTCGCGGGGGGGTTGGCTACACCTTC. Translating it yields CASSRGGVGYTF.

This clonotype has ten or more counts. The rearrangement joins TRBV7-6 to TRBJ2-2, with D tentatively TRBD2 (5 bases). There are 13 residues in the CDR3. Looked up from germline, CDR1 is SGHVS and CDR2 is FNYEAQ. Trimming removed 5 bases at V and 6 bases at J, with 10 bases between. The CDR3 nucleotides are TGTGCCAGCAGCCCTAACGGGGCCGGGGAGCTGTTTTTT. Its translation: CASSPNGAGELFF.

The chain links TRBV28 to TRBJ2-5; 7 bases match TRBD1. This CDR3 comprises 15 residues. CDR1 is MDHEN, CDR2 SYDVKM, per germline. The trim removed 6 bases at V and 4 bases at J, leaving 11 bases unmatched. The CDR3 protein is CASSGRQGGRETQYF. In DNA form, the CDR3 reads TGTGCCAGCAGCGGTCGACAGGGTGGAAGAGAGACCCAGTACTTC.

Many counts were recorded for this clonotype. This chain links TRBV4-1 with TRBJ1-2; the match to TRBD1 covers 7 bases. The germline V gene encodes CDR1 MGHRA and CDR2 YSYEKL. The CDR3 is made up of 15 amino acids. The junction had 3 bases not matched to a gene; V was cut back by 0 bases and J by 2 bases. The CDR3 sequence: CASSQEDRRNYGYTF. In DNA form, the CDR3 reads TGCGCCAGCAGCCAAGAGGACAGGCGCAACTATGGCTACACCTTC.

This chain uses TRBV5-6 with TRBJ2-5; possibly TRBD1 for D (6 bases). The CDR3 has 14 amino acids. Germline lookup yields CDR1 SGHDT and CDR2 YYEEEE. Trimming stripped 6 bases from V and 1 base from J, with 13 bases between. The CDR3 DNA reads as TGTGCCAGCAACCAACGGGACACCCAAGAGACCCAGTACTTC. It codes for CASNQRDTQETQYF.

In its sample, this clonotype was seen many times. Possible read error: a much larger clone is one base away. The CDR3 nucleotides are TGCGGTGCTAGAGACCAGAATTCTGAAAAACTGTTTTTT. Amino acids: CGARDQNSEKLFF. The chain employs TRBV20-1 and TRBJ1-4; D unresolved. The CDR3 consists of 13 residues. Germline CDR1 DFQATT, CDR2 SNEGSKA (reference sequence).

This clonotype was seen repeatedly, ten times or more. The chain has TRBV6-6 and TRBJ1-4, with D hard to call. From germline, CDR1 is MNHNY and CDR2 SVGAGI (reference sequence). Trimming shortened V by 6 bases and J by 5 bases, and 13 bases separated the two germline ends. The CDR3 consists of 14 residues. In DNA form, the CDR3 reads TGTGCCAGCAGACCCGACGGAGGGAATGAAAAACTGTTTTTT. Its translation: CASRPDGGNEKLFF.

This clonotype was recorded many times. The CDR3: CASSQGAGQRGYGYTF. The CDR3 DNA follows: TGTGCCAGCAGCCAGGGGGCGGGACAGCGGGGTTATGGCTACACCTTC. The chain joins TRBV5-8 to TRBJ1-2; 8 nucleotides line up with TRBD1. Germline V gene lookup returns CDR1 SGHTS and CDR2 YDEGEE. This CDR3 spans 16 amino acids. The V and J ends lost 4 bases and 5 bases, in that order; junction bases with no gene match: 13.

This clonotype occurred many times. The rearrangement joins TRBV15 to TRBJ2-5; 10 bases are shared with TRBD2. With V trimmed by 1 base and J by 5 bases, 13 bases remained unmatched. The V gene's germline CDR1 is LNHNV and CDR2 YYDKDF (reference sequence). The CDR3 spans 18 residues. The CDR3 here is CATSRVNSGGPRGETQYF. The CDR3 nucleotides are TGTGCCACCAGCAGAGTGAATAGCGGGGGGCCTAGGGGGGAGACCCAGTACTTC.

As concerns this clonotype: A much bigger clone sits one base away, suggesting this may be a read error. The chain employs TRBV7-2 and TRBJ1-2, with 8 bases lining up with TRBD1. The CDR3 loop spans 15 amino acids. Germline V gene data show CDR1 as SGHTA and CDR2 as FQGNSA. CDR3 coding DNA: TGTGCCAGCAGCCAGGACAGGGCGACTTACCATGGCTACCCCTTC. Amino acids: CASSQDRATYHGYPF. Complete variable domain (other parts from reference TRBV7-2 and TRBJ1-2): GAGVSQSPSNKVTEKGKDVELRCDPISGHTALYWYRQSLGQGLEFLIYFQGNSAPDKSGLPSDRFSAERTGGSVSTLTIQRTQQEDSAVYLCASSQDRATYHGYPFGSGTRLTVV.